Presented here are 3 T cell receptor beta chains from one specimen sequenced in a study of cytomegalovirus exposure and HLA in healthy donors. Researchers ran the PCR with 60 Vbeta and 13 Jbeta primers. Libraries were prepared by immunoSEQ multiplex PCR; TCRdb keeps only in-frame clonotypes and omits some of them. The sample records 200,000 to 300,000 clones, roughly four fifths being singletons. Sequenced material: PBMCs. The receptor set was obtained from a middle-aged woman in good health and CMV-seropositive.

V is TRBV28 and J is TRBJ2-3; 7 bases are a match to TRBD2. In germline, CDR1 is MDHEN, CDR2 SYDVKM. Trimming cost V 7 bases and J 3 bases; bases outside gene matches: 10. This CDR3 spans 15 amino acids. CDR3 residues: CASTLMASGTDTQYF. CDR3 in DNA: TGTGCCAGCACCTTAATGGCTAGCGGAACAGATACGCAGTATTTT. Using reference TRBV28 and TRBJ2-3 for the parts outside the CDR3, the full variable domain is DVKVTQSSRYLVKRTGEKVFLECVQDMDHENMFWYRQDPGLGLRLIYFSYDVKMKEKGDIPEGYSVSREKKERFSLILESASTNQTSMYLCASTLMASGTDTQYFGPGTRLTVL.

The chain recombines TRBV15 with TRBJ2-1; 13 bases fit TRBD2. Losses at the gene ends were 0 bases for V and 8 bases for J; bases not matched to a gene: 13. The CDR3 consists of 19 residues. The germline V gene has CDR1 LNHNV and CDR2 YYDKDF (reference sequence). The CDR3 DNA reads TGTGCCACCAGCAGAGAGGCATTAGGACTAGCGGGAGTGAGGGATGAGCAGTTCTTC. Protein sequence: CATSREALGLAGVRDEQFF. Filled out from reference TRBV15 and TRBJ2-1, the complete variable domain reads DAMVIQNPRYQVTQFGKPVTLSCSQTLNHNVMYWYQQKSSQAPKLLFHYYDKDFNNEADTPDNFQSRRPNTSFCFLDIRSPGLGDTAMYLCATSREALGLAGVRDEQFFGPGTRLTVL.

This clone is a singleton in its sample. V is TRBV6-5 and J is TRBJ2-6; 8 bases map to TRBD1. After removal of 2 bases from V and 3 bases from J, the junction contained 3 bases not matched to a gene. This CDR3 region has 16 residues. Germline V gene sequence: CDR1 MNHEY, CDR2 SVGAGI. In nucleotides, the CDR3 is TGTGCCAGCAGTTACGCAGGGGGCCTTGGGGCCAACGTCCTGACTTTC. This gives the protein CASSYAGGLGANVLTF.